Listed below are T cell receptor beta chains from one sample, sequenced in a study of shared clonotypes between healthy human individuals. Assay used: immunoSEQ multiplex PCR; TCRdb lists only in-frame clones, some missing. The data contain around 2.5 million clones, 90% to 95% of them singletons. Sequenced material: naive CD4+ T cells from PBMCs. The origin of the receptors is a man younger than 35 in good health. Some clones in this sample may be carry-over from other donors' samples. Each CDR3 is given with its conserved first and last residue. Each record gives: V gene, D gene, clone size, J gene, CDR3 protein, CDR3 DNA. A D gene is named only where the DNA matches it firmly. Rows may omit the clone size; those that give it use once, few, many or a size class.

>TRBV30|.|.|TRBJ2-1
CAWSPWRWSGQSYNEQFF
TGTGCCTGGAGTCCGTGGAGATGGAGCGGACAATCCTACAATGAGCAGTTCTTC
>TRBV28|.|.|TRBJ1-2
CASSLPTRNYGYTF
TGTGCCAGCAGTCTACCGACCCGTAACTATGGCTACACCTTC
>TRBV18|TRBD2|.|TRBJ2-3
CASSLGLAGGVTQYF
TGTGCCAGCTCCCTTGGACTAGCGGGAGGGGTTACGCAGTATTTT
>TRBV5-6|.|.|TRBJ2-1
CASIRRLAHEQFF
TGTGCCAGCATTCGTCGGCTAGCCCATGAGCAGTTCTTC
>TRBV10-3|.|.|TRBJ2-5
CAITPAPQETQYF
TGTGCCATCACCCCGGCACCCCAAGAGACCCAGTACTTC
>TRBV28|.|.|TRBJ1-2
CASSLWGARDRGYTF
TGTGCCAGCAGTTTATGGGGCGCCAGGGACCGGGGCTACACCTTC
>TRBV30|TRBD2|.|TRBJ2-7
CAWSSGALGTSGSAYEQYF
TGTGCCTGGAGCTCCGGCGCTTTAGGGACTAGCGGGAGCGCCTACGAGCAGTACTTC
>TRBV2|.|.|TRBJ2-1
CASRHDGNEQFF
TGTGCCAGCAGGCATGACGGTAATGAGCAGTTCTTC
>TRBV9|TRBD1|.|TRBJ1-1
CASRGQTNTEAFF
TGTGCCAGCAGGGGACAGACGAACACTGAAGCTTTCTTT
>TRBV6-6|.|.|TRBJ1-5
CASKTGPNQPQHF
TGTGCCAGCAAAACAGGCCCCAATCAGCCCCAGCATTTT
>TRBV29-1|.|once|TRBJ2-7
CSVGGQWGHEQYF
TGCAGCGTTGGAGGACAATGGGGCCACGAGCAGTACTTC
>TRBV6-5|.|.|TRBJ2-1
CASRSRGVSYNEQFF
TGTGCCAGCAGGTCTCGAGGGGTGTCCTACAATGAGCAGTTCTTC
>TRBV5-1|TRBD1|once|TRBJ2-7
CASSPGDRVYEQYF
TGCGCCAGCAGCCCAGGGGACAGGGTCTACGAGCAGTACTTC
>TRBV7-3|.|.|TRBJ1-4
CASSPNGRGDEKLFF
TGTGCCAGCAGCCCTAACGGGAGGGGGGATGAAAAACTGTTTTTT
>TRBV5-1|TRBD1|.|TRBJ2-1
CASSLVQGAYNEQFF
TGCGCCAGCAGCTTGGTGCAGGGGGCCTACAATGAGCAGTTCTTC
>TRBV7-8|TRBD2|.|TRBJ2-3
CASSLSGGSTDTQYF
TGTGCCAGCAGCCTGAGCGGGGGAAGCACAGATACGCAGTATTTT
>TRBV19|TRBD1|.|TRBJ1-2
CASSPTGGPYGYTF
TGTGCCAGTAGTCCGACAGGGGGACCCTATGGCTACACCTTC
>TRBV6-6|.|.|TRBJ1-2
CASSETNYGYTF
TGTGCCAGCAGCGAGACGAACTATGGCTACACCTTC
>TRBV6-5|.|.|TRBJ1-1
CASSIGGTEAFF
TGTGCCAGCAGTATAGGAGGGACTGAAGCTTTCTTT
>TRBV5-1|.|.|TRBJ1-4
CASSPTGTRGEKLFF
TGCGCCAGCAGCCCAACCGGGACCCGCGGTGAAAAACTGTTTTTT
>TRBV27|.|.|TRBJ1-2
CASSLSGVAGYTF
TGTGCCAGCAGTTTATCGGGGGTAGCTGGCTACACCTTC
>TRBV6-5|TRBD2|.|TRBJ2-3
CASRTSGIDTQYF
TGTGCCAGCAGGACTAGCGGGATAGATACGCAGTATTTT
>TRBV7-9|TRBD1|.|TRBJ2-7
CASSATGTGTYEQYF
TGTGCCAGCAGCGCAACCGGGACAGGGACCTACGAGCAGTACTTC
>TRBV5-1|.|.|TRBJ2-3
CASSLDSMGGRQYF
TGCGCCAGCAGCTTAGACTCCATGGGAGGTAGGCAGTATTTT
>TRBV7-8|.|once|TRBJ2-2
CASSLALVTGELFF
TGTGCCAGCAGCTTAGCACTAGTCACCGGGGAGCTGTTTTTT
>TRBV27|TRBD2|once|TRBJ2-3
CASTTTGTSGRGSDTQYF
TGTGCCAGCACTACAACCGGGACTAGCGGGAGGGGGTCAGATACGCAGTATTTT
>TRBV10-3|.|.|TRBJ1-2
CAISESRQGYGYTF
TGTGCCATCAGTGAGTCACGGCAGGGGTATGGCTACACCTTC
>TRBV28|.|.|TRBJ1-2
CASSFPVTNYGYTF
TGTGCCAGCAGTTTCCCGGTTACTAACTATGGCTACACCTTC
>TRBV11-3|.|.|TRBJ2-2
CASSLNGVNTGELFF
TGTGCCAGCAGCTTAAACGGGGTGAACACCGGGGAGCTGTTTTTT
>TRBV28|.|.|TRBJ1-5
CASSFGGRGNNQPQHF
TGTGCCAGCAGTTTCGGGGGGCGCGGTAACAATCAGCCCCAGCATTTT
>TRBV28|.|.|TRBJ1-3
CASKVQEYSGNTIYF
TGTGCCAGCAAGGTACAGGAGTACTCTGGAAACACCATATATTTT
>TRBV6-1|TRBD2|.|TRBJ2-3
CASSEVSGRYSTDTQYF
TGTGCCAGCAGTGAGGTCAGCGGGAGGTATAGCACAGATACGCAGTATTTT
>TRBV6-6|TRBD2|.|TRBJ2-1
CASSYPRAGGANEQFF
TGTGCCAGCAGTTACCCTCGAGCGGGAGGGGCCAATGAGCAGTTCTTC
>TRBV18|.|.|TRBJ1-2
CASSQARDGYTF
TGTGCCAGCTCACAGGCCAGGGATGGCTACACCTTC
>TRBV7-2|.|.|TRBJ2-2
CASSLARVSTGELFF
TGTGCCAGCAGCTTAGCGAGAGTATCCACCGGGGAGCTGTTTTTT
>TRBV28|.|.|TRBJ1-5
CASRRGWANQPQHF
TGTGCCAGCCGAAGGGGTTGGGCCAATCAGCCCCAGCATTTT
>TRBV28|TRBD2|.|TRBJ2-3
CASTRRGLAGYTDTQYF
TGTGCCAGCACCCGGCGCGGTCTAGCGGGTTACACAGATACGCAGTATTTT
>TRBV29-1|TRBD2|.|TRBJ2-3
CSVESSGRTDTQYF
TGCAGCGTTGAATCTAGCGGGCGCACAGATACGCAGTATTTT
>TRBV5-1|TRBD2|.|TRBJ2-3
CASSFYLAEGDTQYF
TGCGCCAGCAGCTTCTATCTAGCGGAGGGGGATACGCAGTATTTT
>TRBV10-3|.|.|TRBJ1-1
CAISEPDRGAFF
TGTGCCATCAGTGAGCCGGACCGTGGGGCTTTCTTT
>TRBV19|.|.|TRBJ2-5
CASSIHSTQETQYF
TGTGCCAGTAGTATCCACAGTACCCAAGAGACCCAGTACTTC
>TRBV9|TRBD2|.|TRBJ2-5
CASSATSGRDETQYF
TGTGCCAGCAGCGCCACTAGCGGGAGGGATGAGACCCAGTACTTC
>TRBV2|TRBD1|.|TRBJ1-2
CASNRDRGINYGYTF
TGTGCCAGCAATCGGGACAGGGGAATAAACTATGGCTACACCTTC
>TRBV5-1|TRBD1|.|TRBJ1-5
CASTPTGGSNQPQHF
TGCGCCAGCACCCCGACAGGGGGGAGCAATCAGCCCCAGCATTTT
>TRBV5-1|TRBD2|.|TRBJ2-7
CASSAYPGLAGHTTYEQYF
TGCGCCAGCAGCGCCTACCCGGGACTAGCGGGGCACACTACTTACGAGCAGTACTTC
>TRBV6-5|.|.|TRBJ2-7
CASSSDPAVEQYF
TGTGCCAGCAGTTCCGACCCCGCAGTCGAGCAGTACTTC